The 16 T cell receptor beta chains listed next were all sequenced from one sample in a study of shared clonotypes between healthy human individuals. The data were produced by immunoSEQ multiplex PCR, yet TCRdb's version contains in-frame clones alone and is incomplete. Seen here are about 2.4 million clones, roughly 92% observed once, and the top ten hold under 0.15%. Sample: naive CD4+ T cells sorted from blood. Subset in this sample: CD45RA+ positively selected. The receptor set was obtained from a man aged 18 to 35 in good health.

The V and J genes are TRBV18 and TRBJ1-2; D is unclear. The CDR3 length is 14 residues. With 8 bases removed from V and 5 bases from J, the gap between germline ends came to 18 bases. Germline V gene lookup returns CDR1 KGHSH and CDR2 LQKENI. The CDR3: CASRDRWLGYGYTF. In DNA, the CDR3 is TGTGCCAGCCGCGATAGATGGCTTGGATATGGCTACACCTTC.

The chain is built from TRBV7-2 and TRBJ2-5; TRBD2 aligns across 8 bases. Per germline, CDR1 SGHTA and CDR2 FQGNSA. The CDR3 has 15 amino acids. The junction had 6 bases not matched to a gene; V was cut back by 1 base and J by 5 bases. The CDR3 DNA is TGTGCCAGCAGCTTAGTTAGCGGGATTCTGGAGACCCAGTACTTC. Its protein product is CASSLVSGILETQYF.

The DNA for the CDR3 is TGTGCCTGGAGGGGACAGGCTCCTAACTATGGCTACACCTTC. Its translation is CAWRGQAPNYGYTF. V and J are TRBV30 and TRBJ1-2; 8 nucleotides match TRBD1. CDR1 and CDR2 (germline): GTSNPN, SVGIG (reference sequence). After removal of 3 bases from V and 0 bases from J, the junction contained 3 bases not matched to a gene. This CDR3 spans 14 amino acids.

The V gene is TRBV29-1, the J gene TRBJ2-2; 10 nucleotides align to TRBD2. The CDR3 is made up of 14 amino acids. The germline gives CDR1 SQVTM, CDR2 ANQGSEA. V lost 6 bases to trimming and J lost 4 bases; unmatched junction nucleotides: 5. The CDR3 DNA follows: TGCAGCGTGTCTAGCGGGGGCGTCACCGGGGAGCTGTTTTTT. Encoded protein: CSVSSGGVTGELFF.

V and J are TRBV5-1 and TRBJ1-2, with 9 bases matching TRBD1. The germline gives CDR1 SGHRS, CDR2 YFSETQ. V shed 4 bases and J 5 bases; nucleotides not matched to a gene: 6. This CDR3 region has 14 residues. CDR3 coding DNA: TGCGCCAGCAGCCCTACACAGGGGGCTTATGGCTACACCTTC. Residues: CASSPTQGAYGYTF.

The CDR3 sequence: CASYKGDNSPLHF. The CDR3 DNA is TGTGCCAGCTATAAGGGGGACAATTCACCCCTCCACTTT. This chain connects TRBV6-5 to TRBJ1-6; D possibly corresponds to TRBD1 (6 bases). The V end was cut by 8 bases, the J end by 7 bases, with 12 bases between. The CDR3 is made up of 13 amino acids. Germline CDR1 MNHEY, CDR2 SVGAGI.

The CDR3 sequence is CASSLDGDPPRNTIYF. The CDR3 DNA is TGTGCCAGTAGCCTCGACGGCGACCCCCCGAGAAACACCATATATTTT. J is TRBJ1-3 and V is TRBV19; D gene ambiguous. In germline, CDR1 is LNHDA, CDR2 SQIVND (reference sequence). Trimming stripped 6 bases from V and 5 bases from J, with 20 bases between. The CDR3 has 16 residues.

This sequence joins TRBV10-1 and TRBJ2-1, with unresolved D. The V end was cut by 0 bases, the J end by 10 bases, with 10 bases between. There are 13 residues in the CDR3. CDR1 and CDR2 from the germline V gene are WNHNN and SYGVQD (reference sequence). In nucleotides, the CDR3 is TGCGCCAGCAGTGAGTCTGAGGTGGGGGAGCAGTTCTTC. Protein: CASSESEVGEQFF.

Notes on this clone: Other DNA sequences in the same sample also yield this CDR3. The genes are TRBV27 and TRBJ2-2, with D unclear. This CDR3 is built from 13 residues. V lost 1 base to trimming and J lost 1 base, with 1 base between them. CDR1 and CDR2 (germline): MNHEY, SMNVEV (reference sequence). The CDR3 here is CASSLLNTGELFF. In nucleotides, the CDR3 is TGTGCCAGCAGTTTATTGAACACCGGGGAGCTGTTTTTT.

The V call is TRBV19, the J call TRBJ2-1; 9 nucleotides match TRBD2. CDR1 LNHDA and CDR2 SQIVND come from the germline V gene (reference sequence). This CDR3 has 15 residues. After removal of 4 bases from V and 0 bases from J, the junction contained 1 base not matched to a gene. The CDR3, as DNA: TGTGCCAGTAGTAAACTAGCGGGCTCCTACAATGAGCAGTTCTTC. Its translation is CASSKLAGSYNEQFF. Filled out from reference TRBV19 and TRBJ2-1, the complete variable domain reads DGGITQSPKYLFRKEGQNVTLSCEQNLNHDAMYWYRQDPGQGLRLIYYSQIVNDFQKGDIAEGYSVSREKKESFPLTVTSAQKNPTAFYLCASSKLAGSYNEQFFGPGTRLTVL.

With respect to this clone: This CDR3 is also generated by other DNA sequences in the sample. V usage is TRBV19 and J usage is TRBJ2-1; weak D call: TRBD2 (5 bases). Germline V CDR1 and CDR2: LNHDA, SQIVND (reference sequence). The germline V and J ends were trimmed by 3 bases and 7 bases, with 10 bases remaining between them. CDR3 size: 13 residues. The CDR3 DNA sequence: TGTGCCAGTAGTATCGTTCGGGGAAATGAGCAGTTCTTC. It translates to CASSIVRGNEQFF.

This chain joins TRBV4-1 and TRBJ2-2; perhaps TRBD1 as D (6 bases). Trimming cost V 0 bases and J 4 bases, with 12 bases left between them. The CDR3 is made up of 16 amino acids. Per the germline V gene, CDR1 is MGHRA and CDR2 is YSYEKL. CDR3 nucleotide sequence: TGCGCCAGCAGCCAAGAGAGGGGGTTGACCACCGGGGAGCTGTTTTTT. It is translated as CASSQERGLTTGELFF.

The chain links TRBV5-4 to TRBJ2-7, with no clear D. CDR3 size: 15 residues. V lost 4 bases and J lost 3, with 17 bases in between. Germline CDR1 SGHNT, CDR2 YYREEE (reference sequence). CDR3 residues: CASSPDVHLDYEQYF. The DNA of the CDR3 is TGTGCCAGCAGCCCCGACGTCCACCTAGACTACGAGCAGTACTTC.

The chain links TRBV2 to TRBJ1-2; TRBD1 is a possible D gene (6 bases). The V end lost 2 bases, the J end lost 8 bases, and 12 bases lay between the germline ends. This CDR3 is built from 13 residues. Germline CDR1 reads SNHLY; CDR2 reads FYNNEI. CDR3 sequence reads: CASSEQGREGYTF. The CDR3 DNA reads TGTGCCAGCAGTGAACAGGGGCGGGAAGGCTACACCTTC.

Remarks on this clone: Other DNA sequences within the sample encode an identical CDR3. The V gene is TRBV6-1, the J gene TRBJ2-5, with D unclear. This CDR3 contains 11 residues. CDR1 and CDR2 (germline): MNHNS, SASEGT. V lost 3 bases and J lost 5, with 4 bases in between. The CDR3 protein is CASSEVETQYF. The CDR3 DNA is TGTGCCAGCAGTGAGGTGGAGACCCAGTACTTC.

V is TRBV7-6 and J is TRBJ2-5, with a tentative D call TRBD1 (6 bases). The DNA end is more similar to TRBJ2-7, so the J call may be wrong. Germline V gives CDR1 SGHVS, CDR2 FNYEAQ. The CDR3 runs to 14 residues. The CDR3 bases are TGTGCCAGCAGCTTAGGGGACACGGTGTACGAGCAGTACTTC. Translation gives CASSLGDTVYEQYF.